This paragraph reports one T cell receptor (beta chain). Its antigen is currently unknown. MiXCR, run by TCRdb on the reads, gives a single entry per CDR3 protein. The top ten hold about 30% of the sample, which has tens of thousands of distinct CDR3 sequences, around 20% seen once. The record originates from a study of T cell repertoires in cytomegalovirus infection. As for the study in general: The authors relied on CMV epitopes, both recently identified HLA-C-restricted and well-studied HLA-B-restricted. TCR beta signatures that were public indicated CMV infection and matching HLA type. Study conclusions and caveats: Across the ex vivo response, the dominant clonotypes were HLA-C-restricted CMV-specific TCR beta clonotypes.

Trimming cost V 5 bases and J 7 bases; bases outside gene matches: 12. The germline CDR1 and CDR2 sequences are SGHTA and FQGNSA. This CDR3 contains 16 residues. This rearrangement joins TRBV7-2 to TRBJ1-5; 9 nucleotides agree with TRBD1. This clonotype originated in a human donor in good health (CMV status not recorded). Some clones in this sample may be carry-over from other donors' samples. The starting material was CD8+ T cells from cultured PBMCs, obtained from culture after CMV antigen stimulation. CDR3 amino acids: CASSPQSGTGKQPQHF. The CDR3 nucleotides read TGTGCCAGCAGCCCACAATCCGGGACAGGGAAACAGCCCCAGCATTTT.